This T cell receptor beta chain was captured in a study of cytomegalovirus exposure and HLA in healthy donors. Turning to this clone: What it binds is not known.

CDR1 and CDR2 (germline): MDHEN, SYDVKM. The CDR3 extends over 14 amino acids. J was trimmed by 1 base and V by 4 bases; bases with no gene match: 4. 13 Jbeta primers and 60 Vbeta primers were used for the PCR. Sequencing was performed with immunoSEQ multiplex PCR; in TCRdb, only in-frame clones are kept and a portion is missing. The repertoire holds about 59,000 clones, with about 83% as singletons. The donors, nominally healthy at sampling, likely had unrecorded immune exposures. Regarding the study as a whole: It was shown in a later analysis that HLA-associated TCR beta chains were more clonally expanded than other, equally common chains. The majority of CMV-associated TCR beta chains were reported as apparently HLA-restricted in a later analysis. The study labeled 180 or so TCR beta chains cytomegalovirus-associated.

The sequence came from a human donor in good health. This chain uses TRBV28 with TRBJ2-7; 7 bases are a match to TRBD1. Sequenced material: PBMCs. The CDR3: CASSSEGQSYEQYF. The DNA for the CDR3 is TGTGCCAGCAGTTCAGAGGGACAGTCCTACGAGCAGTACTTC.